Presented here are 2 T cell receptor beta chains from one specimen sequenced in a study of blood T cells in healthy people across ages. PCR was performed a second time for about 6 to 12 cycles using a sample-barcoded 5' primer and a J-beta primer mix. Each CDR3 protein is one row after TCRdb ran MiXCR on the 5' RACE reads. The sample lists 850,000 to 1,000,000 distinct CDR3 sequences, roughly 48% occurring once. The sample comprised blood. The receptors were gathered from a man in his thirties or forties in good health.

V usage is TRBV6-5 and J usage is TRBJ1-3; D possibly corresponds to TRBD1 (5 bases). V lost 6 bases to trimming and J lost 5 bases, with 17 bases between them. The CDR3 is 15 amino acids. The germline V gene encodes CDR1 MNHEY and CDR2 SVGAGI. This CDR3 reads CASSFAVGGRNTIYF. For the CDR3, the DNA is TGTGCCAGCAGCTTTGCCGTGGGGGGAAGAAACACCATATATTTT.

This clonotype occurred a few times. J is TRBJ2-7 and V is TRBV12-3 or TRBV12-4; TRBD1 aligns across 9 bases. The CDR3 has 12 residues. V lost 5 bases, J lost 11 bases, and 7 bases stayed unmatched. The CDR3 spells CASSPDRGVKYF. For the CDR3, the DNA is TGTGCCAGCAGTCCAGACAGGGGGGTTAAGTACTTC.